Listed below are T cell receptor beta chains from one sample, sequenced in a study of T-cell memory formation after mild COVID-19. TCRdb re-derived calls from the 5' RACE reads in MiXCR, one entry per CDR3 protein. The sample has 100,000 to 150,000 distinct CDR3 sequences, about 15% seen once. What was sequenced was PBMCs or a T cell subset sorted from them (not recorded which). The receptor set was obtained from a man younger than 35 who had mild COVID-19 (a few samples of this study predate the infection). Cell type and time point are not known. Both conserved end residues are part of each CDR3. The order of the fields is clone size, D gene, J gene, V gene, CDR3 DNA, CDR3 protein. The D gene is left open where the match is weak. The size field is filled for only some rows; it gives once, few, many or a size class.

clone_size: -; d_call: -; j_call: TRBJ1-1; v_call: TRBV20-1; cdr3_nt: TGCAGTGCTATCGGTAGAGGCTTTGAAGCTTTCTTT; cdr3_aa: CSAIGRGFEAFF
clone_size: few; d_call: -; j_call: TRBJ1-4; v_call: TRBV14; cdr3_nt: TGTGCCAGCAGCCAGCTCGGACAGCTTAATGAAAAACTGTTTTTT; cdr3_aa: CASSQLGQLNEKLFF
clone_size: few; d_call: -; j_call: TRBJ2-1; v_call: TRBV4-1; cdr3_nt: TGCGCCAGCAGCCAAGGGCCCGGGGATCACAATGAGCAGTTCTTC; cdr3_aa: CASSQGPGDHNEQFF
clone_size: -; d_call: -; j_call: TRBJ1-1; v_call: TRBV5-1; cdr3_nt: TGCGCCAGCAGCCGCCTGGGAGGACCGAACACTGAAGCTTTCTTT; cdr3_aa: CASSRLGGPNTEAFF
clone_size: -; d_call: -; j_call: TRBJ2-3; v_call: TRBV5-6; cdr3_nt: TGTGCCAGCAGCTTGGGGCCAGGGGGCACAGATACGCAGTATTTT; cdr3_aa: CASSLGPGGTDTQYF
clone_size: few; d_call: TRBD1; j_call: TRBJ2-5; v_call: TRBV7-9; cdr3_nt: TGTGCCAGCAGCATCGGGGACAGAGAGACCCAGTACTTC; cdr3_aa: CASSIGDRETQYF
clone_size: few; d_call: TRBD1; j_call: TRBJ2-6; v_call: TRBV20-1; cdr3_nt: TGCAGTGCTAGTATTAATTCAAGGGGACAGAACAACGTCCTGACTTTC; cdr3_aa: CSASINSRGQNNVLTF
clone_size: -; d_call: TRBD2; j_call: TRBJ2-1; v_call: TRBV5-5; cdr3_nt: TGTGCCAGCAGCTTGGGCCTTCTAGCGGGGGGATACAATGAGCAGTTCTTC; cdr3_aa: CASSLGLLAGGYNEQFF
clone_size: -; d_call: -; j_call: TRBJ1-6; v_call: TRBV6-6; cdr3_nt: TGTGCCAGCAGTCCAGGCCAGAGGGGTTATAATTCACCCCTCCACTTT; cdr3_aa: CASSPGQRGYNSPLHF
clone_size: few; d_call: -; j_call: TRBJ2-3; v_call: TRBV4-2; cdr3_nt: TGTGCCAGCAGCCAAGAAGGTTCCCGGTATACGCAGTATTTT; cdr3_aa: CASSQEGSRYTQYF
clone_size: many; d_call: -; j_call: TRBJ2-3; v_call: TRBV4-2; cdr3_nt: TGTGCCAGCAGCCAAGCCAACGTCGGGGGTACAGATACGCAGTATTTT; cdr3_aa: CASSQANVGGTDTQYF
clone_size: -; d_call: -; j_call: TRBJ1-3; v_call: TRBV10-3; cdr3_nt: TGTGCCATCAGTGAGCCCCAACGGGGTCCCGGAAACACCATATATTTT; cdr3_aa: CAISEPQRGPGNTIYF
clone_size: few; d_call: -; j_call: TRBJ1-4; v_call: TRBV27; cdr3_nt: TGTGCCAGCAGGAAGACAGATTCTGAAAAACTGTTTTTT; cdr3_aa: CASRKTDSEKLFF
clone_size: few; d_call: -; j_call: TRBJ1-3; v_call: TRBV5-1; cdr3_nt: TGCGCCAGCAGCTTGGTGGGACCTCGCGGAAACACCATATATTTT; cdr3_aa: CASSLVGPRGNTIYF
clone_size: -; d_call: -; j_call: TRBJ2-3; v_call: TRBV6-2/TRBV6-3; cdr3_nt: TGTGCCAGCACCCTCCAGGGCCAGGTCACGCAGTATTTT; cdr3_aa: CASTLQGQVTQYF
clone_size: -; d_call: -; j_call: TRBJ1-1; v_call: TRBV7-9; cdr3_nt: TGTGCCAGCAGCTTAAGGAGGAGTGGGGCAGCTAACACTGAAGCTTTCTTT; cdr3_aa: CASSLRRSGAANTEAFF
clone_size: -; d_call: -; j_call: TRBJ2-1; v_call: TRBV4-3; cdr3_nt: TGCGCCAGCAGCCTCAGAAACAATGAGCAGTTCTTC; cdr3_aa: CASSLRNNEQFF
clone_size: -; d_call: TRBD1; j_call: TRBJ1-5; v_call: TRBV7-8; cdr3_nt: TGTGCCAGCAGCTTAGCCAGGACAGGTTTGCGTAATCAGCCCCAGCATTTT; cdr3_aa: CASSLARTGLRNQPQHF
clone_size: few; d_call: -; j_call: TRBJ2-1; v_call: TRBV20-1; cdr3_nt: TGCAGTGCTCGCCGGGACCCACCGGCCCAGTTCTTC; cdr3_aa: CSARRDPPAQFF
clone_size: -; d_call: -; j_call: TRBJ1-1; v_call: TRBV7-9; cdr3_nt: TGTGCCAGCAGCTCCGGGACCGAGAACACTGAAGCTTTCTTT; cdr3_aa: CASSSGTENTEAFF
clone_size: -; d_call: TRBD1; j_call: TRBJ1-1; v_call: TRBV28; cdr3_nt: TGTGCCAGCGCCAAAATCTTCGACAGGGGAGCTTTCTTT; cdr3_aa: CASAKIFDRGAFF
clone_size: -; d_call: -; j_call: TRBJ1-6; v_call: TRBV27; cdr3_nt: TGTGCCAGCAGAAGGACCGTCGGATCCTATAATTCACCCCTCCACTTT; cdr3_aa: CASRRTVGSYNSPLHF
clone_size: -; d_call: -; j_call: TRBJ1-1; v_call: TRBV13; cdr3_nt: TGTGCCAGCAGCTTAGGCCGATCGGGTCGGGGGACTGAAGCTTTCTTT; cdr3_aa: CASSLGRSGRGTEAFF
clone_size: -; d_call: -; j_call: TRBJ2-2; v_call: TRBV9; cdr3_nt: TGTGCCAGCAGCGCCGGCCCAGCGAACACCGGGGAGCTGTTTTTT; cdr3_aa: CASSAGPANTGELFF
clone_size: few; d_call: TRBD1; j_call: TRBJ1-5; v_call: TRBV5-5; cdr3_nt: TGTGCCAGCAGCCGGACGACAGGGTATAGCAATCAGCCCCAGCATTTT; cdr3_aa: CASSRTTGYSNQPQHF